This TCR beta chain is drawn from a study of blood T cell repertoires in COVID-19. About the study: There were acute and convalescent COVID-19 samples, and they came from the United States, Italy and Spain.

Produced via immunoSEQ multiplex PCR; TCRdb's table is partial and in-frame only. The sample records around 260,000 clones, approximately 90% being singletons. With 2 bases clipped from V and 1 base from J, the junction kept 2 bases outside the gene matches. CDR3 length: 15 residues. CDR1 is MDHEN and CDR2 is SYDVKM in the germline V gene. Recruits, aged 18 to 89 years, lived in 20 to 30 US areas. Participants were placed into cohorts based on the clinical history they reported. The chain combines TRBV28 with TRBJ1-5, with 7 bases fitting TRBD1. The sequenced sample consisted of PBMCs or T cells enriched from blood (not recorded which). This sequence originates from a woman aged 25 to 39 who had recovered from COVID-19. This CDR3 reads CASSLPTGSNQPQHF. The CDR3 DNA sequence: TGTGCCAGCAGTTTACCGACAGGGAGCAATCAGCCCCAGCATTTT.